The sequence of this T cell receptor beta chain was determined in a study of OX40 agonist ivuxolimab in advanced cancers. Study-wide background: Patients were dosed intravenously with ivuxolimab at 0.01 to 10 mg/kg every 2 weeks. Study-wide points: CD8+ T cells (on average) carried more expanded clones than CD4+ T cells.

The assay was immunoSEQ multiplex PCR, and TCRdb's table has in-frame clones only and misses some. This sample has about 100,000 clones; approximately 90% occur once, and the top ten carry approximately 0.54%. Germline CDR1 and CDR2: MNHNY and SVGAGI (reference sequence). Trimming took 4 bases from V and 0 from J, leaving 7 bases between them. This CDR3 is 14 amino acids long. With respect to this clone: Antigen specificity is unknown.

The sample here was CD4+ or CD8+ T cells sorted from blood, taken in a trial of the OX40 agonist ivuxolimab. J is TRBJ1-3 and V is TRBV6-6; D is unresolved. The receptor comes from an adult with an advanced solid tumor such as melanoma, head and neck, liver or kidney cancer. The CDR3 is CASSSGASGNTIYF. As DNA, the CDR3 is TGTGCCAGCAGTTCAGGTGCCTCTGGAAACACCATATATTTT.